Below are 6 T cell receptor beta chains sequenced from a single sample in a study of memory CD4+ T cells and cytomegalovirus serostatus. Libraries were prepared by immunoSEQ multiplex PCR; TCRdb keeps only in-frame clonotypes and omits some of them. The sample shows approximately 60,000 clones, 70% to 80% of them seen only once. The sort gate was single viable CD3+CD4+CD8-CD45RO+ cells for memory CD4+ T cells. The source material was memory CD4+ T cells from blood. These TCRs come from an adult in good health and CMV-seropositive.

This clone was recorded once. The chain links TRBV28 to TRBJ2-6, with D hard to call. V was pared by 7 bases and J by 2 bases, with 12 bases between. This CDR3 comprises 15 residues. Germline V gives CDR1 MDHEN, CDR2 SYDVKM. CDR3 DNA sequence: TGTGCCAGCACCAAGGGTGATCCTGGGGCCAACGTCCTGACTTTC. Residues: CASTKGDPGANVLTF. Using reference TRBV28 and TRBJ2-6 for the parts outside the CDR3, the full variable domain is DVKVTQSSRYLVKRTGEKVFLECVQDMDHENMFWYRQDPGLGLRLIYFSYDVKMKEKGDIPEGYSVSREKKERFSLILESASTNQTSMYLCASTKGDPGANVLTFGAGSRLTVL.

Ten or more counts support this clone. The genes are TRBV7-9 and TRBJ1-5, with a tentative D call TRBD1 (6 bases). Germline V CDR1 and CDR2: SEHNR, FQNEAQ (reference sequence). The CDR3 totals 14 residues. Trimming took 5 bases from V and 9 from J, leaving 17 bases between them. This CDR3 reads CASSPGEVGRPQHF. In nucleotides, the CDR3 is TGTGCCAGCAGCCCAGGGGAGGTGGGGAGGCCCCAGCATTTT.

The chain carries TRBV11-3 and TRBJ2-1; TRBD1 matches 7 bases. The CDR3 extends over 16 amino acids. From germline, CDR1 is SGHNT and CDR2 YENEEA. V shed 1 base and J 4 bases; nucleotides not matched to a gene: 7. The CDR3 here is CASSLGGTVFYNEQFF. The CDR3 DNA reads as TGTGCCAGCAGCTTAGGGGGGACAGTATTTTACAATGAGCAGTTCTTC.

The V call is TRBV19, the J call TRBJ2-7; D gene ambiguous. Between the trimmed V and J ends, which lost 6 bases and 1 base, there was a span of 10 bases. In germline, CDR1 is LNHDA, CDR2 SQIVND (reference sequence). The CDR3 extends over 13 amino acids. In nucleotides, the CDR3 is TGTGCCAGTAGACCCCCTAGTTCCTACGAGCAGTACTTC. Protein product: CASRPPSSYEQYF.

The chain employs TRBV10-3 and TRBJ2-2, with 8 positions matching TRBD1. The V and J ends lost 5 bases and 5 bases, in that order; junction bases with no gene match: 7. The CDR3 consists of 15 residues. Germline V gene lookup returns CDR1 ENHRY and CDR2 SYGVKD. CDR3 protein: CAISRQGAPTGELFF. The CDR3 DNA sequence: TGTGCCATCAGTCGGCAGGGGGCCCCAACCGGGGAGCTGTTTTTT.

V gene TRBV7-8 combines with J gene TRBJ2-7, with D maybe TRBD1 (8 bases). This CDR3 is 15 amino acids long. CDR1 is SGHVS and CDR2 is FQNEAQ in the germline V gene. V gave up 6 bases and J gave up 1 base, with 16 bases separating them. For the CDR3, the DNA is TGTGCCAGCAGGCAACAGGGGGGACTATCCTACGAGCAGTACTTC. This sequence encodes CASRQQGGLSYEQYF.